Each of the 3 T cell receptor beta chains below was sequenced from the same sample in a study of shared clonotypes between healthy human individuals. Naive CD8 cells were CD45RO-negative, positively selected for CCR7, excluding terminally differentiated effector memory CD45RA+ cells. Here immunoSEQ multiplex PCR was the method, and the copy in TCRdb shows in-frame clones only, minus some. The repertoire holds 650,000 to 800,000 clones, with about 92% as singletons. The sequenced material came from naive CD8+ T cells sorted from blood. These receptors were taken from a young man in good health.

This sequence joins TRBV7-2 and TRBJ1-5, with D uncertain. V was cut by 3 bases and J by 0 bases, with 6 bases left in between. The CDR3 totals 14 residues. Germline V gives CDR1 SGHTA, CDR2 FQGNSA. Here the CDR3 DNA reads TGTGCCAGCAGCTTTGAAGATAGCAATCAGCCCCAGCATTTT. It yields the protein CASSFEDSNQPQHF. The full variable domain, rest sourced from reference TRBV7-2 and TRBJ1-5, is GAGVSQSPSNKVTEKGKDVELRCDPISGHTALYWYRQSLGQGLEFLIYFQGNSAPDKSGLPSDRFSAERTGGSVSTLTIQRTQQEDSAVYLCASSFEDSNQPQHFGDGTRLSIL.

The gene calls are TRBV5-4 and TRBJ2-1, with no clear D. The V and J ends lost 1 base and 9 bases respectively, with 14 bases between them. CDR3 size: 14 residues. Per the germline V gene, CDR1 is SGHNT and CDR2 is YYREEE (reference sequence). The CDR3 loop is CASSLWNSRGEQFF. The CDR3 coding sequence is TGTGCCAGCAGCTTGTGGAATTCGAGAGGTGAGCAGTTCTTC.

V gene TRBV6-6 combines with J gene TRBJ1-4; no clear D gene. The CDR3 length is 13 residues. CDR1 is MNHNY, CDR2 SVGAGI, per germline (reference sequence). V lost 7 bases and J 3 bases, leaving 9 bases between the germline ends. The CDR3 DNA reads TGTGCCAGCACCTATCACTCTAATGAAAAACTGTTTTTT. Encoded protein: CASTYHSNEKLFF.